This entry features one TCR beta chain sequence. Its antigen is still unknown. The source of the sample is a study of cytomegalovirus exposure and HLA in healthy donors. Study conclusions and caveats: In an earlier analysis, productive rearrangement rates for most beta V segments clustered near 87% or 30%.

The PCR ran on 60 Vbeta and 13 Jbeta primers. The protocol was immunoSEQ multiplex PCR, while the TCRdb copy is restricted to in-frame clones and leaves out a portion. The repertoire holds about 130,000 clones, with roughly 89% as singletons. This receptor was identified in a woman between 25 and 40 years old in good health and CMV-seronegative. Sequenced: PBMCs.

Here the CDR3 reads CAWSFTYEQYF. CDR3 coding DNA: TGTGCCTGGTCATTTACCTACGAGCAGTACTTC. The chain combines TRBV30 with TRBJ2-5; unclear D gene. TRBJ2-7 explains the end of the DNA better; the J call may be wrong. The germline V gene encodes CDR1 GTSNPN and CDR2 SVGIG (reference sequence). This CDR3 spans 11 amino acids.